The rows below give T cell receptor beta chains drawn from one sample of a study of blood T cell repertoires in COVID-19. TCRdb's copy holds only in-frame clones and misses some; the assay was immunoSEQ multiplex PCR. This table has about 100,000 clones, about 88% appearing once. The specimen was peripheral blood. These TCRs come from a human donor in a cohort sampled during active COVID-19. CDR3s include the opening cysteine and the closing phenylalanine or tryptophan. The D gene is left open where the match is weak. Expanded clones are given a class, and other clones once, few, many or no size at all.

DNA | CDR3 | D | J | V | size
TGCGCCAGCAGCATACGGACTACCCAAGAGACCCAGTACTTC | CASSIRTTQETQYF | NA | TRBJ2-5 | TRBV4-1 | NA
TGTGCCAGTAGTATAGAGGGGCAGCACACTGAAGCTTTCTTT | CASSIEGQHTEAFF | NA | TRBJ1-1 | TRBV19 | NA
TGCGCCAGCAGTGTGACAGGGAGCGACACTGAAGCTTTCTTT | CASSVTGSDTEAFF | TRBD1 | TRBJ1-1 | TRBV10-2 | NA
TGTGCCAGCAGCTTAAGCAGGGTGTCAGATACGCAGTATTTT | CASSLSRVSDTQYF | NA | TRBJ2-3 | TRBV7-2 | once
TGCGCCAGCAGCCAACAACCAGCCCAACGGGGGGAAGAGACCCAGTACTTC | CASSQQPAQRGEETQYF | TRBD2 | TRBJ2-5 | TRBV4-3 | NA
TGTGCCAGCAGCGGGGCCGGGACAGAGGATCTACCCCTCCACTTT | CASSGAGTEDLPLHF | TRBD1 | TRBJ1-6 | TRBV5-6 | NA
TGTGCCAGCAGTAGAGCGGGGGGAGGGACCGGGGAGCTGTTTTTT | CASSRAGGGTGELFF | TRBD2 | TRBJ2-2 | TRBV28 | NA
TGTGCCAGCTCACTACAGGGAGATAATTCACCCCTCCACTTT | CASSLQGDNSPLHF | NA | TRBJ1-6 | TRBV18 | NA
TGTGCCAGCAGCCTCACTAGCGGGGGGGTCACCGGGGAGCTGTTTTTT | CASSLTSGGVTGELFF | TRBD2 | TRBJ2-2 | TRBV7-2 | NA
TGTGCCAGTAGTACGGGTAGGGGCAGGGGGAACACTGAAGCTTTCTTT | CASSTGRGRGNTEAFF | NA | TRBJ1-1 | TRBV19 | NA
TGTGCCAGCAGCCGGACAGGGGAGTCCCTCCACTTT | CASSRTGESLHF | TRBD1 | TRBJ1-6 | TRBV4-2 | NA
TGCGCCAGCAGCTATTCTACCGGGTCCTCGCAGTATTTT | CASSYSTGSSQYF | NA | TRBJ2-3 | TRBV5-1 | NA
TGTGCCAGCAGCTCCCGACAGGAGCTCCAAGAGACCCAGTACTTC | CASSSRQELQETQYF | NA | TRBJ2-5 | TRBV28 | NA
TGTGCCAGCAGCTACAGGGTGGGTGAAGCTTTCTTT | CASSYRVGEAFF | NA | TRBJ1-1 | TRBV3-1/TRBV3-2 | NA
TGTGCCAGCAGTTACTCTGCAGGGCTGGATTCACCCCTCCACTTT | CASSYSAGLDSPLHF | NA | TRBJ1-6 | TRBV6-5 | NA
TGCAGCGCCTCGACAGGGGGAGCTTTCTTT | CSASTGGAFF | TRBD1 | TRBJ1-1 | TRBV29-1 | once
TGTGCCAGCAGCTTTCTGTCGAGAGCCGACACTGAAGCTTTCTTT | CASSFLSRADTEAFF | NA | TRBJ1-1 | TRBV5-6 | NA
TGTGCCAGCAAACTCGCAGATACGCAGTATTTT | CASKLADTQYF | NA | TRBJ2-3 | TRBV19 | once
TGTGCCAGCAGTGAAAGGGGGGGAAAACTGTTTTTT | CASSERGGKLFF | NA | TRBJ1-4 | TRBV6-1 | NA
TGTGCCAGCAGTTTGAAGGGGGCAGATGGCTACACCTTC | CASSLKGADGYTF | TRBD1 | TRBJ1-2 | TRBV27 | NA
TGTGCCAGCAGTTCCGACGAGCCGACAGGGATTGAGAATCAGCCCCAGCATTTT | CASSSDEPTGIENQPQHF | TRBD1 | TRBJ1-5 | TRBV27 | NA
TGCGCCAGCAGCTTCCCTAGCGGAAGCTCCTACAATGAGCAGTTCTTC | CASSFPSGSSYNEQFF | TRBD2 | TRBJ2-1 | TRBV5-1 | NA
TGCGCCAGTAATCCGGGACAGGGAGAAAACATTCAGTACTTC | CASNPGQGENIQYF | TRBD1 | TRBJ2-4 | TRBV5-1 | NA
TGTGCCAGCAGCTCCCCGAGGCGGGACGAGGGCTATGGCTACACCTTC | CASSSPRRDEGYGYTF | NA | TRBJ1-2 | TRBV11-2 | NA
TGTGCCAGCAGTCCGGGACAGGGGGGCGGGGAGCTGTTTTTT | CASSPGQGGGELFF | TRBD1 | TRBJ2-2 | TRBV5-5 | NA
TGCACAACAACAGGGGTCACAGATACGCAGTATTTT | CTTTGVTDTQYF | TRBD1 | TRBJ2-3 | TRBV7-9 | NA
TGTGCCATCAGTGAAGACAGAATCCGTGGCTACACCTTC | CAISEDRIRGYTF | NA | TRBJ1-2 | TRBV10-3 | NA
TGTGCCAGCAGCTTACAGCAGGGTATCTACGAGCAGTACTTC | CASSLQQGIYEQYF | NA | TRBJ2-7 | TRBV5-4 | NA
TGTGCCAGCAGTTTCCGGGACAGGAAGACCGGGGAGCTGTTTTTT | CASSFRDRKTGELFF | TRBD1 | TRBJ2-2 | TRBV27 | NA
TGTGCCAGCAGCTTTCATATCACTAGCGGGCCATCCCCTGGGTTCTTC | CASSFHITSGPSPGFF | TRBD2 | TRBJ2-1 | TRBV14 | NA
TGTGCCAGCAGTTACTCAGAGGGTTACACTGAAGCTTTCTTT | CASSYSEGYTEAFF | NA | TRBJ1-1 | TRBV6-6 | NA
TGTGCCAGCAGCTTAGGTGTCAGGGTCACAGATACGCAGTATTTT | CASSLGVRVTDTQYF | NA | TRBJ2-3 | TRBV7-2 | few
TGCAGCGTTGAACTTTCAGGGGGTCCCTCTGGGGCCAACGTCCTGACTTTC | CSVELSGGPSGANVLTF | TRBD1 | TRBJ2-6 | TRBV29-1 | NA
TGTGCCAGCGGAGGCGGACGAGCGGGGCAGTACTTC | CASGGGRAGQYF | NA | TRBJ2-7 | TRBV28 | NA
TGTGCCAGTAATCTCCGTATGACAGAAGGCAATCAGCCCCAGCATTTT | CASNLRMTEGNQPQHF | NA | TRBJ1-5 | TRBV19 | NA